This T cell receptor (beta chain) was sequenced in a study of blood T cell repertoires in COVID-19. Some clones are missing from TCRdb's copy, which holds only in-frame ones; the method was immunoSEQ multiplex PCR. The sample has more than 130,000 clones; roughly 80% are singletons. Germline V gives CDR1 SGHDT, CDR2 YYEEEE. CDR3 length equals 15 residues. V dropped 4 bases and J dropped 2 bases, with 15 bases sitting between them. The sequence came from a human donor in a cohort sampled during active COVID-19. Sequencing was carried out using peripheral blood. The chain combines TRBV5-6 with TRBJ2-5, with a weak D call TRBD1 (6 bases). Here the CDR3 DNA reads TGTGCCAGCAGCCAATCTGGCACAGGGCAAGAGACCCAGTACTTC. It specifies CASSQSGTGQETQYF.